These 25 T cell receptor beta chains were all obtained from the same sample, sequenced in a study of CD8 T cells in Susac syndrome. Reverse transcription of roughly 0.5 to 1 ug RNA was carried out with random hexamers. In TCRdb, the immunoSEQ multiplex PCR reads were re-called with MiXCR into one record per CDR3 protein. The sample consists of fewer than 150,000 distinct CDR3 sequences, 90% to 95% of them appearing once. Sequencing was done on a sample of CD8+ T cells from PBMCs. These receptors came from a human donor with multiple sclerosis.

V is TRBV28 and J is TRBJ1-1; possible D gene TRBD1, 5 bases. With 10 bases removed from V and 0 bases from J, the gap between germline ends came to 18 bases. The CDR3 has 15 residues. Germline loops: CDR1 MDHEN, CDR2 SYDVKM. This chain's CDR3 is CAIKIEGPMNTEAFF. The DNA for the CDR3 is TGTGCCATCAAGATCGAGGGGCCAATGAACACTGAAGCTTTCTTT.

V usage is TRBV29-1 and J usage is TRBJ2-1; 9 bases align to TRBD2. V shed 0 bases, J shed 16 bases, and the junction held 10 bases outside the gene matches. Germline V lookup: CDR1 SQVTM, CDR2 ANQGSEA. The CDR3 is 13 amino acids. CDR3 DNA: TGCAGCGTTGAAGACCGGATAGCGGGAGATTCATTCTTC. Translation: CSVEDRIAGDSFF.

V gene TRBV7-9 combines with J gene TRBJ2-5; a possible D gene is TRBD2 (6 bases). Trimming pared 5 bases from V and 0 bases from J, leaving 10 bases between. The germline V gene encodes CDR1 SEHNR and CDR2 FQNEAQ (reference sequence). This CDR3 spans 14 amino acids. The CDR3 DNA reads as TGTGCCAGCAGCCGGGGGAGGTACCAAGAGACCCAGTACTTC. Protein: CASSRGRYQETQYF.

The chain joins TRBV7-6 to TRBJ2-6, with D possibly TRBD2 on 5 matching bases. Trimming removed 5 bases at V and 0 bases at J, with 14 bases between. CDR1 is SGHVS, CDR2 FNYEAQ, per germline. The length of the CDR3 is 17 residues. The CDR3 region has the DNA TGTGCCAGCAGCGGGGTGGGAGCACCCTCTGGGGCCAACGTCCTGACTTTC. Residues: CASSGVGAPSGANVLTF. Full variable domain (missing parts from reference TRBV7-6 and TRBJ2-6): GAGVSQSPRYKVTKRGQDVALRCDPISGHVSLYWYRQALGQGPEFLTYFNYEAQQDKSGLPNDRFSAERPEGSISTLTIQRTEQRDSAMYRCASSGVGAPSGANVLTFGAGSRLTVL.

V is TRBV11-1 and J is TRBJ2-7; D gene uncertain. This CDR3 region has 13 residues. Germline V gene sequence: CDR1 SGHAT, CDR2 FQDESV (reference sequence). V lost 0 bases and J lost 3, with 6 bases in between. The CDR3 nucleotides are TGTGCCAGCAGCTTAGCGGAAGGCTACGAGCAGTACTTC. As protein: CASSLAEGYEQYF.

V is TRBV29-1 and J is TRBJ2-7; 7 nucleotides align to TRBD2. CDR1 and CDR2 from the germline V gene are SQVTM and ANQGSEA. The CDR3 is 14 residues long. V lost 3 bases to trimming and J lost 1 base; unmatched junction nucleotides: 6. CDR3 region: CSVDAGLESYEQYF. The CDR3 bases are TGCAGCGTTGATGCCGGACTAGAGTCCTACGAGCAGTACTTC.

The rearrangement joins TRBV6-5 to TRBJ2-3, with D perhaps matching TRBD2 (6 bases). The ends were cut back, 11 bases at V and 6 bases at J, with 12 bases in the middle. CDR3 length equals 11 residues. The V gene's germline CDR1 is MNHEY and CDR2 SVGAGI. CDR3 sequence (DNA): TGTGCCGCAGAAGGAGGGGATACGCAGTATTTT. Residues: CAAEGGDTQYF.

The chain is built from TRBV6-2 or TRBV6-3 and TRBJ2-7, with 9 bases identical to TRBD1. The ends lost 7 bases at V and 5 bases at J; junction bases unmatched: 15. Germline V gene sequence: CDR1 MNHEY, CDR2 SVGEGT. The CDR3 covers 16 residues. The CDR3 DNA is TGTGCCAGCAAAATTCTTCCCGGGACAGGGTACCACGAGCAGTACTTC. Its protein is CASKILPGTGYHEQYF.

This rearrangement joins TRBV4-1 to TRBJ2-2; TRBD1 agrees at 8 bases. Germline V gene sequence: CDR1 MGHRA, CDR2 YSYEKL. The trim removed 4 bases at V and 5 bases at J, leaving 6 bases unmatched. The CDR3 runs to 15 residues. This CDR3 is CASSRATGVTGELFF. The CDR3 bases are TGCGCCAGCAGCCGCGCGACAGGGGTAACCGGGGAGCTGTTTTTT.

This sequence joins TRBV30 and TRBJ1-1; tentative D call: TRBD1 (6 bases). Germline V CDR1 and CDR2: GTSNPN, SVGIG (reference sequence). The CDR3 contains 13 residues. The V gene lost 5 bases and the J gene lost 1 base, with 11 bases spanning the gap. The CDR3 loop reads CAWDRTENTEAFF. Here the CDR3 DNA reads TGTGCCTGGGACAGGACGGAGAACACTGAAGCTTTCTTT.

In DNA, the CDR3 is TGTGCCTCGAGGGGGCCAGGGACTGAAGCTTTCTTT. This translates into CASRGPGTEAFF. The chain has TRBV15 and TRBJ1-1, with TRBD1 identical over 7 bases. Germline V gene sequence: CDR1 LNHNV, CDR2 YYDKDF (reference sequence). The CDR3 sequence is 12 residues long. The junction had 8 bases not matched to a gene; V was cut back by 11 bases and J by 5 bases.

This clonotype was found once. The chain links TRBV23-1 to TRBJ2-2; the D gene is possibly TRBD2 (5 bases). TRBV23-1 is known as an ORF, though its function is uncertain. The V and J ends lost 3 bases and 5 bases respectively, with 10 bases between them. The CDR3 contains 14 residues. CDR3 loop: CASSQRAETGELFF. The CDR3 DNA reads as TGCGCCAGCAGTCAGAGGGCAGAGACCGGGGAGCTGTTTTTT.

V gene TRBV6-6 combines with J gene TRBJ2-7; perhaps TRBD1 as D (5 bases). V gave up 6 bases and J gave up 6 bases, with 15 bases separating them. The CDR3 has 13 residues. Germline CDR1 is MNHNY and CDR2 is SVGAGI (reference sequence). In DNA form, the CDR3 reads TGTGCCAGCAGACTCCTTGGGGCTGCCGAGCAGTACTTC. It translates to CASRLLGAAEQYF.

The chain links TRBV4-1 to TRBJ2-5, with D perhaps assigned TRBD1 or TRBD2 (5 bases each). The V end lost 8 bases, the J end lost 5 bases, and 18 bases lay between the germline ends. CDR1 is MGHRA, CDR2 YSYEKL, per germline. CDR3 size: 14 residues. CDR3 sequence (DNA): TGCGCCAGCCGGGCCTTTGGGGGATCGGAGACCCAGTACTTC. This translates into CASRAFGGSETQYF.

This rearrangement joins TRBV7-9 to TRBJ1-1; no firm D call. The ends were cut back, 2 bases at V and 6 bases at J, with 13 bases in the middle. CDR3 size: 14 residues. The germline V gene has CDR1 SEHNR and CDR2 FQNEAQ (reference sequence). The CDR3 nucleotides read TGTGCCAGCAGCTTAACGGCCTCCGGCGCTGAAGCTTTCTTT. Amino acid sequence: CASSLTASGAEAFF.

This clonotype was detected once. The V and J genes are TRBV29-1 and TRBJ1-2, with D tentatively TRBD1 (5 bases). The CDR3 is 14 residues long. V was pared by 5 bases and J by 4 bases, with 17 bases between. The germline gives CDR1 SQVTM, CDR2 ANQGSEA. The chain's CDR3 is CSVPGAGPSYGYTF. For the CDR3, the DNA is TGCAGCGTTCCCGGGGCAGGTCCGTCCTATGGCTACACCTTC.

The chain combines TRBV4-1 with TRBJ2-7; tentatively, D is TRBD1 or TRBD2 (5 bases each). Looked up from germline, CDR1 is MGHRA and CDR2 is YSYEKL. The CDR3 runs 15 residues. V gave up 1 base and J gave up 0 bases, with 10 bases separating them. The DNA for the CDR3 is TGCGCCAGCAGCCAAGGGGACGGTATCTCCTACGAGCAGTACTTC. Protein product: CASSQGDGISYEQYF.

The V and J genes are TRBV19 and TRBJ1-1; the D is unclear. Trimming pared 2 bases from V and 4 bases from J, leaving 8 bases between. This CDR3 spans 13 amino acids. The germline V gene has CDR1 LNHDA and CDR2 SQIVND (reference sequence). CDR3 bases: TGTGCCAGTAGTATAACTGAGACCACTGAAGCTTTCTTT. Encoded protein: CASSITETTEAFF.

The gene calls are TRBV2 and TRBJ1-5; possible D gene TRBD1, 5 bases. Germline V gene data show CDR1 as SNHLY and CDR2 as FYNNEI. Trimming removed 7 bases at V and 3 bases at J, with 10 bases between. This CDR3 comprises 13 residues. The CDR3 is CASNRGVNQPQHF. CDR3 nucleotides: TGTGCCAGCAATAGAGGGGTCAATCAGCCCCAGCATTTT. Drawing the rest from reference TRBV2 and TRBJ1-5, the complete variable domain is EPEVTQTPSHQVTQMGQEVILRCVPISNHLYFYWYRQILGQKVEFLVSFYNNEISEKSEIFDDQFSVERPDGSNFTLKIRSTKLEDSAMYFCASNRGVNQPQHFGDGTRLSIL.

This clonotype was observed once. CDR3 bases: TGCAGCGCCTCGGACAGCCAAGAGACCCAGTACTTC. It yields the protein CSASDSQETQYF. This chain uses TRBV29-1 with TRBJ2-5, with a tentative D call TRBD1 (6 bases). V was shortened by 7 bases and J by 1 base, with 10 bases between the two germline ends. CDR3 length: 12 residues. The germline gives CDR1 SQVTM, CDR2 ANQGSEA.

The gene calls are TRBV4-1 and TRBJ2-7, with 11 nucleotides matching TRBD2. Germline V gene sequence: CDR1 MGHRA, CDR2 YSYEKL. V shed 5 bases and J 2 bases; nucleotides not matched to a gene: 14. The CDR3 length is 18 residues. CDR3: CASSDATAGLAETYEQYF. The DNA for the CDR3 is TGCGCCAGCAGCGACGCTACTGCGGGACTAGCGGAAACCTACGAGCAGTACTTC.

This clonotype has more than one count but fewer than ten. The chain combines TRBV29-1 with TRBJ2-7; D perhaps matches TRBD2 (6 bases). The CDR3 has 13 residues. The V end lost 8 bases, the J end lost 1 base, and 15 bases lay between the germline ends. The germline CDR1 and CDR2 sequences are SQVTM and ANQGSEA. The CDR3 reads CSPGGYLSYEQYF. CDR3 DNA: TGCAGCCCCGGGGGTTACCTTTCCTACGAGCAGTACTTC.

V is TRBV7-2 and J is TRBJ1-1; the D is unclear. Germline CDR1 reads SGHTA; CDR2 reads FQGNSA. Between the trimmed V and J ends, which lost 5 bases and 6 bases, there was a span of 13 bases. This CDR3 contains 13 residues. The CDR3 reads CASSPRPLPEAFF. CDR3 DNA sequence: TGTGCCAGCAGCCCACGACCGTTACCTGAAGCTTTCTTT.

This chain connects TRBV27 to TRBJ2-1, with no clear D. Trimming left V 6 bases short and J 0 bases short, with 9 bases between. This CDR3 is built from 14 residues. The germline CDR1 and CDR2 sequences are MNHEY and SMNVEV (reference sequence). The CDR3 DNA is TGTGCCAGCAGACACGGAAGCTCCTACAATGAGCAGTTCTTC. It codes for CASRHGSSYNEQFF.

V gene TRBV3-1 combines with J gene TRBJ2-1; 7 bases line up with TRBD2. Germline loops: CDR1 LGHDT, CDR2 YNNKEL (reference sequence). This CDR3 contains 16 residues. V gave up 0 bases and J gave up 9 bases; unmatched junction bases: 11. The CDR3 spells CASSQEMRESLGEQFF. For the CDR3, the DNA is TGTGCCAGCAGCCAAGAGATGCGGGAGTCGTTAGGTGAGCAGTTCTTC.